One sample yielded the 14 T cell receptor beta chains listed below, sequenced in a study of T cell responses to AZD1222 COVID-19 vaccine. Using immunoSEQ multiplex PCR, the repertoire was profiled, and TCRdb retains in-frame clones only, with some absent. The sample includes over 80,000 clones, 80% to 95% of them seen just once. The specimen comprised peripheral blood, sampled 28 days after the second AZD1222 dose. Every receptor here comes from an adult who received the AZD1222 COVID-19 vaccine.

The chain is built from TRBV13 and TRBJ1-1; 7 bases line up with TRBD1. V trimming: 0 bases; J trimming: 7 bases; junction bases outside the gene matches: 5. The germline gives CDR1 PRHDT, CDR2 FYEKMQ (reference sequence). The CDR3 is 14 residues long. CDR3 region: CASSLGRQGREAFF. Here the CDR3 DNA reads TGTGCCAGCAGCTTAGGACGACAGGGACGTGAAGCTTTCTTT.

CDR3 nucleotide sequence: TGTGCCAGCACCGTAAACCCGGGAGGGTCCTACAATGAGCAGTTCTTC. Protein sequence: CASTVNPGGSYNEQFF. The V gene is TRBV6-6, the J gene TRBJ2-1; 8 bases map to TRBD2. This CDR3 contains 16 residues. Germline V gene sequence: CDR1 MNHNY, CDR2 SVGAGI (reference sequence). V shed 7 bases, J shed 1 base, and the junction held 9 bases outside the gene matches.

This clone came up once. The gene calls are TRBV6-5 and TRBJ2-1; D perhaps matches TRBD2 (6 bases). The CDR3 loop spans 15 amino acids. The germline gives CDR1 MNHEY, CDR2 SVGAGI. Trimming pared 3 bases from V and 4 bases from J, leaving 13 bases between. For the CDR3, the DNA is TGTGCCAGCAGTTATTACGGGACTTCTTACAATGAGCAGTTCTTC. It encodes CASSYYGTSYNEQFF.

This chain joins TRBV3-1 (or the pseudogene TRBV3-2) and TRBJ1-2; D gene unclear. The ends were cut back, 0 bases at V and 4 bases at J, with 3 bases in the middle. Germline V CDR1 and CDR2: LGHDT, YNNKEL (reference sequence). This CDR3 comprises 12 residues. Here the CDR3 reads CASSQESYGYTF. The CDR3 region has the DNA TGTGCCAGCAGCCAAGAGTCCTATGGCTACACCTTC.

The chain employs TRBV6-5 and TRBJ2-2; no firm D call. Trimming stripped 6 bases from V and 1 base from J, with 3 bases between. The CDR3 sequence is 12 residues long. Germline CDR1 and CDR2: MNHEY and SVGAGI. The CDR3 region is CASRGNTGELFF. CDR3 DNA: TGTGCCAGCAGGGGGAACACCGGGGAGCTGTTTTTT.

This chain links TRBV28 with TRBJ2-6; weak D call: TRBD1 (6 bases). CDR3 length: 18 amino acids. The germline CDR1 and CDR2 sequences are MDHEN and SYDVKM. Trimming left V 3 bases short and J 0 bases short, with 15 bases between. The CDR3, as DNA: TGTGCCAGCAGTTTTGTAGGGGGTCTCACCTCTGGGGCCAACGTCCTGACTTTC. This codes for CASSFVGGLTSGANVLTF.

V gene TRBV5-4 combines with J gene TRBJ2-5, with D possibly TRBD1 on 6 matching bases. CDR3 length: 14 amino acids. Germline assignment: CDR1 SGHNT and CDR2 YYREEE (reference sequence). V was clipped by 4 bases and J by 0 bases, with 10 bases between them. CDR3 in amino acids: CASSPWTDQETQYF. Here the CDR3 DNA reads TGTGCCAGCAGCCCGTGGACAGACCAAGAGACCCAGTACTTC.

This clone was seen a handful of times. The chain uses TRBV15 and TRBJ1-6; the match to TRBD1 covers 8 bases. Germline V gene sequence: CDR1 LNHNV, CDR2 YYDKDF (reference sequence). The V segment lost 0 bases and the J segment 8 bases; nucleotides outside the gene matches: 3. The CDR3 loop spans 15 amino acids. The chain's CDR3 is CATSREDRVYSPLHF. CDR3 DNA sequence: TGTGCCACCAGCAGAGAGGACAGGGTCTATTCACCCCTCCACTTT.

This sequence joins TRBV23-1 and TRBJ1-1; D possibly corresponds to TRBD1 (5 bases). TRBV23-1 is classed as an ORF, of uncertain function. The CDR3 spans 11 residues. V gave up 9 bases and J gave up 1 base, with 6 bases separating them. The CDR3 loop reads CARDRNTEAFF. The CDR3 region has the DNA TGCGCCAGAGACAGGAACACTGAAGCTTTCTTT.

The V gene is TRBV4-3, the J gene TRBJ1-1; D perhaps matches TRBD1 (6 bases). V lost 0 bases, J lost 8 bases, and 13 bases lay in between. The germline gives CDR1 LGHNA, CDR2 YSLEER. This CDR3 region has 14 residues. The chain's CDR3 is CASSQETGMREAFF. DNA of the CDR3: TGCGCCAGCAGCCAAGAGACAGGAATGCGGGAAGCTTTCTTT.

The rearrangement links TRBV27 to TRBJ1-2; 9 bases map to TRBD1. Trimming at V came to 4 bases and at J to 2 bases, leaving 11 bases not matched to a gene. This CDR3 spans 17 amino acids. In germline, CDR1 is MNHEY, CDR2 SMNVEV (reference sequence). Here the CDR3 reads CASSWSSGTGYNYGYTF. CDR3 coding DNA: TGTGCCAGCAGTTGGTCGTCCGGGACAGGGTACAACTATGGCTACACCTTC.

This clone was seen a single time. The V call is TRBV28, the J call TRBJ1-2; D not certain. The CDR3 is 11 residues long. V dropped 8 bases and J dropped 5 bases, with 9 bases sitting between them. Germline CDR1 is MDHEN and CDR2 is SYDVKM. The CDR3 sequence: CASLDTYGYTF. The CDR3 nucleotides read TGTGCCAGCCTAGACACGTATGGCTACACCTTC.

The chain is built from TRBV27 and TRBJ2-7; 7 bases match TRBD2. The CDR3 extends over 14 amino acids. The germline CDR1 and CDR2 sequences are MNHEY and SMNVEV (reference sequence). With 3 bases clipped from V and 9 bases from J, the junction kept 11 bases outside the gene matches. CDR3 amino acids: CASSFGGGPGGQYF. The CDR3 DNA is TGTGCCAGCAGTTTTGGCGGGGGACCCGGGGGGCAGTACTTC.

The chain joins TRBV6-5 to TRBJ1-6; D perhaps matches TRBD1 (5 bases). Germline V gives CDR1 MNHEY, CDR2 SVGAGI. This CDR3 contains 13 residues. Trimming stripped 6 bases from V and 8 bases from J, with 11 bases between. Here the CDR3 DNA reads TGTGCCAGCAGACTTACAGGCGATTCACCCCTCCACTTT. The encoded protein is CASRLTGDSPLHF.